The subject of this entry is one T cell receptor beta chain. Its specificity is not known. Germline CDR1 and CDR2: DFQATT and SNEGSKA (reference sequence). The CDR3 spans 13 residues. The data were obtained in a study of CXCR3-negative and CXCR3-positive naive CD8 T cells. Whole-study results and caveats: Much lower diversity was found in memory CD8+ cells, while both naive subsets had comparably high diversity. Similar TRBV-TRBJ usage was seen in naive cells (both CXCR3-negative and CXCR3-positive), but memory cells differed.

UMI-labeled TRB cDNA libraries were prepared by 5' RACE. TCRdb derives one entry per CDR3 protein from the 5' RACE reads, leaving out DNA. The listing records about 48,000 distinct CDR3 sequences. The material sequenced was memory CD8+ T cells from blood. The rearrangement joins TRBV20-1 to TRBJ1-1. This TCR was sampled from a human donor in good health. Some clones in this sample may be carry-over from other donors' samples. The CDR3 protein is CSARPTTNTEAFF.